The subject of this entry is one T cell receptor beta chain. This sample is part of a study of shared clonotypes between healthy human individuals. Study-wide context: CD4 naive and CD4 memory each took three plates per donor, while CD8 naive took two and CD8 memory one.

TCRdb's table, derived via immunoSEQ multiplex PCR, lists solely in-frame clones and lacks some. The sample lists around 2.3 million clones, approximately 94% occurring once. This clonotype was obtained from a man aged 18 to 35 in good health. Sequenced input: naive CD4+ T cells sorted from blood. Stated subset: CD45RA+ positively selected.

The CDR3 sequence: CAISVTGAYEQYF. In DNA form, the CDR3 reads TGTGCCATCAGTGTTACGGGAGCCTACGAGCAGTACTTC. This rearrangement joins TRBV10-3 to TRBJ2-7; maybe TRBD2 (6 bases). The V end was cut by 4 bases, the J end by 2 bases, with 9 bases between. The CDR3 covers 13 residues. CDR1 and CDR2 (germline): ENHRY, SYGVKD.